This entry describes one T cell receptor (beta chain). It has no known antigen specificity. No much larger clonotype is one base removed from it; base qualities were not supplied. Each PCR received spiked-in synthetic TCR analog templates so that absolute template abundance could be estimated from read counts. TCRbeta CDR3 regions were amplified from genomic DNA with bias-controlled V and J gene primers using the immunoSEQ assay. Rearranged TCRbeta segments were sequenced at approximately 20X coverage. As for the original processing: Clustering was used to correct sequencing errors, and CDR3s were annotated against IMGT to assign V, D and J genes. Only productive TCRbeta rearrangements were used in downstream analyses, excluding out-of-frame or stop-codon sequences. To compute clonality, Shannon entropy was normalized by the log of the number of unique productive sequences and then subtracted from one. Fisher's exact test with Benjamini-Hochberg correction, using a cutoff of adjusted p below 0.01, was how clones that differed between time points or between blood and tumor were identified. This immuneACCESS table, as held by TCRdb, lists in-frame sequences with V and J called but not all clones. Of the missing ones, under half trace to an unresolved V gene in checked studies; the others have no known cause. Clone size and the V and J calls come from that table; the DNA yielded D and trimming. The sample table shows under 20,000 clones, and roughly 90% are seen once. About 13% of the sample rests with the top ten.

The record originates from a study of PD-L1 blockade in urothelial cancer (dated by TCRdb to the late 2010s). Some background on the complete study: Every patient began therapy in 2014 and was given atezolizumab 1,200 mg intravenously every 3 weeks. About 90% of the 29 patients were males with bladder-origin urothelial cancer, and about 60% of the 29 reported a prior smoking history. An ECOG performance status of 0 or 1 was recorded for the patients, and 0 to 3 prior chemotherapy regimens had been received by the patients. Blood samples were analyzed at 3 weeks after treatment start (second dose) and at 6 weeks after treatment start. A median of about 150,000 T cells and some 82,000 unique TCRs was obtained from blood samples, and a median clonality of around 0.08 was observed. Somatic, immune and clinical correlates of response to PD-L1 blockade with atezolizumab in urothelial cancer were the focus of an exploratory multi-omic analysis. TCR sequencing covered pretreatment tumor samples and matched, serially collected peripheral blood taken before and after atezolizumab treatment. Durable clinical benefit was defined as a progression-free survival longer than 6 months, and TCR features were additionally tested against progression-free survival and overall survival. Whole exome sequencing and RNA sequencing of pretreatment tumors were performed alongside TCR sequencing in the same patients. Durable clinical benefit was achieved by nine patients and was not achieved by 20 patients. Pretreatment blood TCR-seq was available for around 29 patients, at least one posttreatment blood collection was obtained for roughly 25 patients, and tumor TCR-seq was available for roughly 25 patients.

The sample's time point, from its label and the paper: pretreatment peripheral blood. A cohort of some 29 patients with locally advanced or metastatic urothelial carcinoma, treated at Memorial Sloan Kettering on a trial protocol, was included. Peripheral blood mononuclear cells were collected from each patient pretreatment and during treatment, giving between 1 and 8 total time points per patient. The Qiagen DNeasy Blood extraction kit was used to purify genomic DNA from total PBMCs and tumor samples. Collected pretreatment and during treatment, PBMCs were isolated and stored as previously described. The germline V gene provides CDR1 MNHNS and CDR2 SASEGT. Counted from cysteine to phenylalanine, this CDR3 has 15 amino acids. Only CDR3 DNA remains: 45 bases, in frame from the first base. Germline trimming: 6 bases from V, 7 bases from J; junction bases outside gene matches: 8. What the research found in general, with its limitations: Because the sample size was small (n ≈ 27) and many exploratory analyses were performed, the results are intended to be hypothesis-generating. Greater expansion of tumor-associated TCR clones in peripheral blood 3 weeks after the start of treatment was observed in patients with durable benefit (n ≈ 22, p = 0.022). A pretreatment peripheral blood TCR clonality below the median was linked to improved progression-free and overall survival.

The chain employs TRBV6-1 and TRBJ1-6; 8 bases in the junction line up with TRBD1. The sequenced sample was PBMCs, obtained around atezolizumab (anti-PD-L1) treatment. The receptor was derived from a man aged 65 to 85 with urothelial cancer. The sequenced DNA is TGTGCCAGCAGACAATTGGGACAGGCGAATTCACCCCTCCACTTT. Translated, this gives CASRQLGQANSPLHF.